The rows below give T cell receptor beta chains drawn from one sample of a study of cytomegalovirus exposure and HLA in healthy donors. Measured with immunoSEQ multiplex PCR; TCRdb has only the in-frame clones, and not every one. The table records about 250,000 clones, 87% of them present only once. The sequenced sample consisted of PBMCs. Receptors were obtained from a man younger than 35 in good health and CMV-seropositive. The CDR3 runs from the conserved cysteine through the conserved F or W. The D gene is left open where the match is weak. Size tells how often a clone was seen (once, few, many) or the class of an expanded clone, and some rows leave it out.

J gene | clone size | V gene | D gene | CDR3 protein | CDR3 DNA
TRBJ2-1 | . | TRBV15 | . | CATSRGTANNEQFF | TGTGCCACCAGCAGAGGGACAGCGAATAATGAGCAGTTCTTC
TRBJ2-1 | . | TRBV30 | TRBD2 | CACMTSGKGEQFF | TGTGCCTGCATGACTAGCGGGAAGGGTGAGCAGTTCTTC
TRBJ2-7 | . | TRBV2 | TRBD2 | CASTGTSYEQYF | TGTGCCAGTACCGGGACTAGCTACGAGCAGTACTTC
TRBJ2-3 | . | TRBV27 | . | CASSLWQTRTDTQYF | TGTGCCAGCAGTTTATGGCAGACTCGCACAGATACGCAGTATTTT
TRBJ2-4 | . | TRBV9 | . | CASSVGTGDIQYF | TGTGCCAGCAGCGTAGGTACCGGGGACATTCAGTACTTC
TRBJ1-4 | . | TRBV6-5 | TRBD1 | CASSYSPGRQGGKLFF | TGTGCCAGCAGTTACTCTCCGGGGCGACAGGGTGGAAAACTGTTTTTT
TRBJ2-7 | . | TRBV6-5 | TRBD2 | CASSRERESLYEQYF | TGTGCCAGCAGTAGAGAGCGGGAGAGCTTATACGAGCAGTACTTC
TRBJ1-5 | few | TRBV6-1 | . | CASSEVFRGQPQHF | TGTGCCAGCAGTGAAGTTTTCCGGGGCCAGCCCCAGCATTTT
TRBJ2-1 | once | TRBV11-2 | TRBD2 | CASSLGDGGSYNEQFF | TGTGCCAGCAGCTTAGGAGACGGCGGGAGCTACAATGAGCAGTTCTTC
TRBJ2-7 | . | TRBV6-1 | . | CASSGGTAHYEQYF | TGTGCCAGCAGTGGCGGGACAGCGCACTACGAGCAGTACTTC
TRBJ2-7 | . | TRBV2 | . | CASSGGQADLYEQYF | TGTGCCAGCAGTGGGGGACAAGCAGATCTCTACGAGCAGTACTTC
TRBJ2-7 | few | TRBV7-8 | . | CASSLGTGSYEQYF | TGTGCCAGCAGCTTGGGTACGGGTTCCTACGAGCAGTACTTC
TRBJ2-2 | . | TRBV27 | TRBD2 | CASSSGLAGGGTGELFF | TGTGCCAGCAGTTCGGGACTAGCGGGAGGGGGAACCGGGGAGCTGTTTTTT
TRBJ2-7 | . | TRBV5-6 | . | CASSVTGMLEEQYF | TGTGCCAGCAGCGTTACCGGGATGCTCGAGGAGCAGTACTTC
TRBJ1-4 | . | TRBV5-1 | . | CASSLGGTQPSTNEKLFF | TGCGCCAGCAGCTTGGGCGGGACCCAACCTTCAACTAATGAAAAACTGTTTTTT
TRBJ2-1 | . | TRBV27 | . | CASSFSQYNEQFF | TGTGCCAGCAGTTTTAGCCAGTACAATGAGCAGTTCTTC
TRBJ2-7 | . | TRBV5-1 | . | CASSFGGEYEQYF | TGCGCCAGCAGCTTTGGGGGAGAATACGAGCAGTACTTC
TRBJ2-5 | . | TRBV9 | TRBD1 | CASSGAGTGRQETQYF | TGTGCCAGCAGCGGTGCCGGGACAGGCAGACAAGAGACCCAGTACTTC
TRBJ1-2 | . | TRBV4-3 | TRBD1 | CASSSRQDRPLTF | TGCGCCAGCAGCTCCAGGCAGGACAGGCCCCTCACCTTC
TRBJ1-5 | . | TRBV28 | . | CASSLAGRGGNQPQHF | TGTGCCAGCAGTTTAGCTGGACGGGGGGGCAATCAGCCCCAGCATTTT
TRBJ2-1 | once | TRBV15 | . | CATSRVYEQFF | TGTGCCACCAGCAGAGTTTATGAGCAGTTCTTC
TRBJ1-4 | once | TRBV5-1 | . | CASSPRRSPNEKLFF | TGCGCCAGCAGCCCGAGGAGGAGCCCTAATGAAAAACTGTTTTTT
TRBJ2-5 | . | TRBV15 | . | CATSRDAKLQETQYF | TGTGCCACCAGCAGAGATGCTAAGTTACAAGAGACCCAGTACTTC
TRBJ2-5 | once | TRBV5-1 | . | CASSQWRARETQYF | TGCGCCAGCAGCCAGTGGAGGGCCCGGGAGACCCAGTACTTC
TRBJ2-7 | . | TRBV18 | TRBD1 | CASSRDRGVDEQYF | TGTGCCAGCTCACGGGACAGGGGCGTAGACGAGCAGTACTTC
TRBJ2-5 | once | TRBV6-5 | TRBD2 | CASRRLAGGKETQYF | TGTGCCAGCAGGAGACTAGCGGGAGGGAAAGAGACCCAGTACTTC
TRBJ1-2 | . | TRBV27 | TRBD1 | CASRPIRDSVSYPYGYTF | TGTGCCAGCAGACCTATCCGGGACAGTGTATCTTATCCCTATGGCTACACCTTC
TRBJ1-3 | . | TRBV28 | . | CASSLSAGVGNTIYF | TGTGCCAGCAGTTTATCAGCGGGGGTTGGAAACACCATATATTTT
TRBJ2-2 | . | TRBV6-5 | . | CASSYGGGANTGELFF | TGTGCCAGCAGTTACGGGGGCGGGGCGAACACCGGGGAGCTGTTTTTT
TRBJ2-7 | . | TRBV27 | . | CASSLLQTYEQYF | TGTGCCAGCAGTTTATTACAGACTTACGAGCAGTACTTC
TRBJ2-3 | . | TRBV28 | TRBD2 | CASRARDYITDTQYF | TGTGCCAGCAGGGCTCGGGACTATATCACAGATACGCAGTATTTT
TRBJ2-2 | . | TRBV9 | TRBD2 | CASSVGAGALAGELFF | TGTGCCAGCAGCGTAGGGGCGGGAGCTCTAGCCGGGGAGCTGTTTTTT
TRBJ2-1 | . | TRBV7-3 | . | CASSLDPSAAYNEQFF | TGTGCCAGCAGCTTAGATCCTAGCGCTGCCTACAATGAGCAGTTCTTC
TRBJ2-7 | . | TRBV7-9 | . | CASSLDRGVDEQYF | TGTGCCAGCAGCTTAGATCGAGGGGTGGACGAGCAGTACTTC
TRBJ1-2 | . | TRBV14 | TRBD1 | CASSQMRTGSDGYTF | TGTGCCAGCAGCCAGATGAGGACAGGGTCTGATGGCTACACCTTC
TRBJ1-1 | . | TRBV6-5 | . | CASSLSPDRNTEAFF | TGTGCCAGCAGCCTCTCGCCGGACAGAAACACTGAAGCTTTCTTT
TRBJ1-1 | . | TRBV28 | . | CASRPVIRTEAFF | TGTGCCAGCAGGCCCGTCATCAGGACTGAAGCTTTCTTT
TRBJ2-7 | . | TRBV28 | TRBD1 | CASSGSGTASILSYEQYF | TGTGCCAGCAGTGGATCCGGGACAGCCTCAATTCTCTCCTACGAGCAGTACTTC
TRBJ1-4 | . | TRBV29-1 | . | CSVAGGSEKLFF | TGCAGCGTTGCCGGGGGGAGTGAAAAACTGTTTTTT
TRBJ2-5 | . | TRBV19 | . | CASSLLGGSGSGETQYF | TGTGCCAGTAGTCTTTTGGGAGGTTCAGGAAGCGGGGAGACCCAGTACTTC
TRBJ2-1 | . | TRBV6-4 | TRBD2 | CASSTSGRAWDEQFF | TGTGCCAGCAGTACTAGCGGGAGGGCTTGGGATGAGCAGTTCTTC
TRBJ1-2 | . | TRBV4-1 | . | CASSQVVGDGYTF | TGCGCCAGCAGCCAAGTCGTGGGGGATGGCTACACCTTC
TRBJ2-3 | once | TRBV5-1 | . | CASRNRPGPADTQYF | TGCGCCAGCAGAAACCGGCCGGGGCCCGCGGATACGCAGTATTTT
TRBJ1-2 | . | TRBV29-1 | . | CSVEASSGYTF | TGCAGCGTTGAAGCCAGCTCTGGCTACACCTTC
TRBJ2-1 | . | TRBV4-3 | TRBD2 | CASSQDSLAEGNEQFF | TGCGCCAGCAGCCAAGATAGTCTAGCGGAAGGTAATGAGCAGTTCTTC
TRBJ2-6 | once | TRBV2 | . | CASSEYRANVLTF | TGTGCCAGCAGTGAGTACCGGGCCAACGTCCTGACTTTC
TRBJ2-1 | . | TRBV7-9 | TRBD2 | CASSRTSGRESEQFF | TGTGCCAGCAGCCGGACTAGCGGGAGGGAAAGTGAGCAGTTCTTC
TRBJ2-7 | . | TRBV7-8 | . | CASSPTMAGHEQYF | TGTGCCAGCAGCCCTACCATGGCGGGACACGAGCAGTACTTC
TRBJ2-2 | . | TRBV7-3 | . | CASSLQVTGELFF | TGTGCCAGCAGCTTACAGGTCACCGGGGAGCTGTTTTTT